The rows below give T cell receptor beta chains drawn from one sample of a study of regulatory T cells in long-lasting Graves disease. TCRdb called the multiplex PCR reads again in MiXCR, with one record for every CDR3 protein. The table includes roughly 400,000 distinct CDR3 sequences, approximately 15% detected once. The sample was also reused in another study, on T cells in Graves' hyperthyroidism and ophthalmopathy.

The sample was peripheral blood mononuclear cells (PBMCs), taken at new diagnosis, from a patient treated with antithyroid drugs. The receptors here all came from a woman aged 40 to 50 with Graves disease. Each CDR3 is given with its conserved first and last residue. The D gene is left open where the match is weak. A row's size may be missing; if present it is once, few, many or a size class.

v_gene	abundance	j_gene	d_gene	CDR3aa	CDR3nt
TRBV7-2	many	TRBJ2-7	-	CASSPTDRRPYEQYF	TGTGCCAGCAGCCCAACAGACAGGAGGCCCTACGAGCAGTACTTC
TRBV25-1	few	TRBJ2-1	-	CASSRTREQFF	TGTGCCAGCAGTCGTACCCGTGAGCAGTTCTTC
TRBV12-3/TRBV12-4	many	TRBJ2-3	-	CASSTNDRRFTDTQYF	TGTGCCAGCAGCACAAACGACAGGCGTTTCACAGATACGCAGTATTTT
TRBV5-5	few	TRBJ1-4	-	CASSFWGTNEKLFF	TGTGCCAGCAGCTTCTGGGGAACTAATGAAAAACTGTTTTTT
TRBV12-3/TRBV12-4	many	TRBJ2-5	TRBD2	CASSFGLAIGTQYF	TGTGCCAGCAGTTTTGGACTAGCTATCGGGACCCAGTACTTC
TRBV12-3/TRBV12-4	many	TRBJ1-4	-	CASSFGEKLFF	TGTGCCAGCAGTTTCGGTGAAAAACTGTTTTTT
TRBV7-9	many	TRBJ1-1	-	CASSSQTDTEAFF	TGTGCCAGCAGCTCCCAGACAGACACTGAAGCTTTCTTT
TRBV7-3	many	TRBJ2-5	-	CASSLLGTPETQYF	TGTGCCAGCAGCTTACTTGGCACCCCAGAGACCCAGTACTTC
TRBV4-1	-	TRBJ2-3	TRBD1	CASSQETGGFADTQYF	TGCGCCAGCAGCCAAGAGACAGGGGGCTTCGCAGATACGCAGTATTTT
TRBV11-3	many	TRBJ2-7	-	CASSYIGEQYF	TGTGCCAGCAGCTACATTGGTGAGCAGTACTTC
TRBV6-2/TRBV6-3	many	TRBJ1-2	-	CASSYRLSGDGYTF	TGTGCCAGCAGTTACCGTTTGAGCGGGGACGGCTACACCTTC
TRBV19	few	TRBJ2-1	-	CASSIGDRWFF	TGTGCCAGTAGTATAGGGGACCGGTGGTTCTTC
TRBV28	many	TRBJ1-5	TRBD1	CASSLHGTGAFLPQHF	TGTGCCAGCAGTTTACACGGGACAGGTGCCTTTTTGCCCCAGCATTTT
TRBV30	-	TRBJ2-3	TRBD2	CAWSGASGREDTQYF	TGTGCCTGGAGTGGCGCTAGCGGGAGAGAAGATACGCAGTATTTT
TRBV10-3	many	TRBJ2-7	TRBD2	CAIRSGASGRAGSYEQYF	TGTGCCATCAGGTCCGGGGCTAGCGGGAGGGCCGGTAGCTACGAGCAGTACTTC